This TCR beta chain was sequenced in a study of T-cell memory formation after mild COVID-19. Whole-study results and caveats: Cross-reactive memory apparently joined, as some responding clones appeared in pre-infection memory.

TCRdb re-called the 5' RACE reads through MiXCR, storing one row per CDR3 protein. The sample includes around 340,000 distinct CDR3 sequences, about 15% of them seen just once. The V gene lost 6 bases and the J gene lost 2 bases, with 10 bases spanning the gap. This CDR3 is built from 12 residues. Germline CDR1 reads SQVTM; CDR2 reads ANQGSEA. In the case of this clonotype: The antigen is not known.

The genes are TRBV29-1 and TRBJ1-2, with D possibly TRBD1 on 5 matching bases. Sequencing input: PBMCs or a T cell subset sorted from them (not recorded which). The clonotype originates from a man between 18 and 35 years old who had mild COVID-19 (a few samples of this study predate the infection). Cell type and time point are not known. In nucleotides, the CDR3 is TGCAGCGTGGGACGTTTGAACTATGGCTACACCTTC. This sequence encodes CSVGRLNYGYTF.